Described below is a single T cell receptor beta chain sequence and its context. This record belongs to a study of blood T cell repertoires in COVID-19. Study-wide background: Samples came from the United States, Italy and Spain, spanning acute and convalescent COVID-19.

CDR3 length equals 14 residues. J gave up 2 bases and V 4 bases, and 5 bases lay outside the gene matches. From germline, CDR1 is GTSNPN and CDR2 SVGIG (reference sequence). Authors' data handling: Amplifying reference gene primers gave estimates of nucleated cell counts. This table comes from immunoSEQ multiplex PCR, and its TCRdb copy is limited to in-frame clones, with some not included. V, J and clone size are taken as reported in that table, and D and trimming were inferred from the DNA itself. The table shows about 90,000 clones, with about 80% occurring only once. What was sequenced was peripheral blood. J is TRBJ1-5 and V is TRBV30; 7 nucleotides align to TRBD1. This TCR was sampled from a man in his 70s with acute or convalescent COVID-19. The CDR3 region has the DNA TGTGCCTGGACCCCTGGACAGGGCAATCAGCCCCAGCATTTT. This translates into CAWTPGQGNQPQHF.